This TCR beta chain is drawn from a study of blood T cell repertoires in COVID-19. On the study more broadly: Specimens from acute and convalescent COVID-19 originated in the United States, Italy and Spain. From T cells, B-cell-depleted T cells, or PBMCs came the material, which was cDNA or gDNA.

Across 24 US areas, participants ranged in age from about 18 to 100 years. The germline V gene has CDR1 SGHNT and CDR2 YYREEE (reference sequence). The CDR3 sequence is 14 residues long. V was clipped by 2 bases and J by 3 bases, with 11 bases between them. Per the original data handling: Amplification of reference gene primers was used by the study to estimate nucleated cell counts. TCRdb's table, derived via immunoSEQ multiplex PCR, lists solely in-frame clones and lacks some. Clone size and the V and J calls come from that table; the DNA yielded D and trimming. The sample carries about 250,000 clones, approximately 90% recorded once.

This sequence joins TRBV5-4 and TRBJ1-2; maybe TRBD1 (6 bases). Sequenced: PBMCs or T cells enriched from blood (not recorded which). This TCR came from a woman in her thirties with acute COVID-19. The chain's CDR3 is CASSFRGGDYGYTF. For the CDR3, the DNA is TGTGCCAGCAGCTTCAGGGGAGGGGACTATGGCTACACCTTC.